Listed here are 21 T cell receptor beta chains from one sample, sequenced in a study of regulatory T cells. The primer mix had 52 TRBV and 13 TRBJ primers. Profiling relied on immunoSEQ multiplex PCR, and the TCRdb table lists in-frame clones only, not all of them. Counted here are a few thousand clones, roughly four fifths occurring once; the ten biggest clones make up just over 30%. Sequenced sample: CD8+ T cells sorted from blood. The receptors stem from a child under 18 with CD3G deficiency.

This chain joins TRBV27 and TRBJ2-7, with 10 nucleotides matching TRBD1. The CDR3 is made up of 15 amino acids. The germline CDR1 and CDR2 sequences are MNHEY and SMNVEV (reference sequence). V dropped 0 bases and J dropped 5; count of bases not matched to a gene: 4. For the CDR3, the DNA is TGTGCCAGCAGTTTATCGGGGACAGGGGTCCACGAGCAGTACTTC. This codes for CASSLSGTGVHEQYF.

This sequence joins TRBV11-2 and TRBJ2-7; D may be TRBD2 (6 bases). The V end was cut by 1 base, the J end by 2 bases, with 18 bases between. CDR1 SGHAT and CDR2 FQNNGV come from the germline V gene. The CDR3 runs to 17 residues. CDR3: CASSLGPGREFTYEQYF. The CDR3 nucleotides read TGTGCCAGCAGCTTAGGCCCTGGACGGGAGTTCACCTACGAGCAGTACTTC. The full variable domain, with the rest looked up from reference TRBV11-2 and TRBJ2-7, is EAGVAQSPRYKIIEKRQSVAFWCNPISGHATLYWYQQILGQGPKLLIQFQNNGVVDDSQLPKDRFSAERLKGVDSTLKIQPAKLEDSAVYLCASSLGPGREFTYEQYFGPGTRLTVT.

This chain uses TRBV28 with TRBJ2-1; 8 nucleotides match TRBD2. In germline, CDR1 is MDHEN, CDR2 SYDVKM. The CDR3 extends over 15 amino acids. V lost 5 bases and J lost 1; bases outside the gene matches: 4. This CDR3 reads CASSPGTRSYNEQFF. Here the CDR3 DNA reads TGTGCCAGCAGTCCCGGGACTAGATCCTACAATGAGCAGTTCTTC.

In nucleotides, the CDR3 is TGCGCCAGCAGCCAAGAGTTTGGGGGTCCCTACGAGCAGTACTTC. It specifies CASSQEFGGPYEQYF. The chain has TRBV4-1 and TRBJ2-7; the D gene could be TRBD1 or TRBD2 (5 bases each). The germline V gene encodes CDR1 MGHRA and CDR2 YSYEKL. V gave up 0 bases and J gave up 2 bases, with 11 bases separating them. The CDR3 has 15 residues.

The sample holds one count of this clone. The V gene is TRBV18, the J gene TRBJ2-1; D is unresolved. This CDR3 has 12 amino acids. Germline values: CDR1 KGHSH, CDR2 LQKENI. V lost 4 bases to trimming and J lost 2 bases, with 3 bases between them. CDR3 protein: CASSLTYNEQFF. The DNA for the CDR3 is TGTGCCAGCTCACTAACCTACAATGAGCAGTTCTTC.

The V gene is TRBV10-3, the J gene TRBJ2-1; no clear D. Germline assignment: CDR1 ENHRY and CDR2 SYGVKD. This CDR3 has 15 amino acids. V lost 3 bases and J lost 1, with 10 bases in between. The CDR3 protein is CAISELGKSYNEQFF. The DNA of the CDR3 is TGTGCCATCAGTGAATTGGGTAAATCCTACAATGAGCAGTTCTTC.

CDR3 in amino acids: CASSLSPSYEQYF. In nucleotides, the CDR3 is TGTGCCAGCAGCTTGTCTCCTTCCTACGAGCAGTACTTC. V gene TRBV11-2 combines with J gene TRBJ2-7; D ambiguous. Deletions cut 3 bases from V and 1 base from J, with 7 bases between. Looked up from germline, CDR1 is SGHAT and CDR2 is FQNNGV. The CDR3 spans 13 residues.

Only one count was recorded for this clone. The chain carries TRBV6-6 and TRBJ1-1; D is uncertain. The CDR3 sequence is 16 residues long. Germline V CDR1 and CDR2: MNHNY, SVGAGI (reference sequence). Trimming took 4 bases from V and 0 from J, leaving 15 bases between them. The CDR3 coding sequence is TGTGCCAGCAGTTTGCGTGGTACTGGGATGAACACTGAAGCTTTCTTT. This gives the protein CASSLRGTGMNTEAFF.

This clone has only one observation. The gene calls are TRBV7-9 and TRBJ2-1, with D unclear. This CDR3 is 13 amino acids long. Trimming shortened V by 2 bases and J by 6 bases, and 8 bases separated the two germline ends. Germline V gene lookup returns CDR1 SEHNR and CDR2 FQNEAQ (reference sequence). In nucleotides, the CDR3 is TGTGCCAGCAGCTTATGGGGTGTCAATGAGCAGTTCTTC. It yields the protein CASSLWGVNEQFF.

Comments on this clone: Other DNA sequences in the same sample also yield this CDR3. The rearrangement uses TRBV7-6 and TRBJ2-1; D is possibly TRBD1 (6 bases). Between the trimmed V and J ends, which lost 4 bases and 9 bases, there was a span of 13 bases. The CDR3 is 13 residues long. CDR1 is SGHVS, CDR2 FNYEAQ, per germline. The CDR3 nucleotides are TGTGCCAGCAGCTCATCTCAGGGGTCTGAGCAGTTCTTC. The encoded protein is CASSSSQGSEQFF.

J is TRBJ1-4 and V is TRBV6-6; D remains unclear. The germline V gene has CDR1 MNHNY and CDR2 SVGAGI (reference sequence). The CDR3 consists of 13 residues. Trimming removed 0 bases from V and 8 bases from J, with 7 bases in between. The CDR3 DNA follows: TGTGCCAGCAGTTACTCTAGGTGGGAAAAACTGTTTTTT. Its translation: CASSYSRWEKLFF.

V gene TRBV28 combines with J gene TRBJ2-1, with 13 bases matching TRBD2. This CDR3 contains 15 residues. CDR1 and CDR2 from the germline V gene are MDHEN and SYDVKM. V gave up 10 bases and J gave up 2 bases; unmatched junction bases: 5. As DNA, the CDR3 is TGTGCCACCCGGACTAGCGGGAGTCCCTACAATGAGCAGTTCTTC. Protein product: CATRTSGSPYNEQFF.

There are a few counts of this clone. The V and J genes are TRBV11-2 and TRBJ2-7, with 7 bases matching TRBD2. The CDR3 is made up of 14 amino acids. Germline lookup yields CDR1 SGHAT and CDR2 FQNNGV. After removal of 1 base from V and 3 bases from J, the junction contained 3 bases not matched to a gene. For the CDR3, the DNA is TGTGCCAGCAGCTTAGGGGGGGGAAACTACGAGCAGTACTTC. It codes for CASSLGGGNYEQYF.

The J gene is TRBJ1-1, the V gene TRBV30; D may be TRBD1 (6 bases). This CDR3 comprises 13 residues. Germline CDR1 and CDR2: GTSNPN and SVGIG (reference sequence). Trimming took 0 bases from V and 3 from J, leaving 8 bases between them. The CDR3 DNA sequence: TGTGCCTGGAGTGTCGGACAGTACACTGAAGCTTTCTTT. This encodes CAWSVGQYTEAFF.

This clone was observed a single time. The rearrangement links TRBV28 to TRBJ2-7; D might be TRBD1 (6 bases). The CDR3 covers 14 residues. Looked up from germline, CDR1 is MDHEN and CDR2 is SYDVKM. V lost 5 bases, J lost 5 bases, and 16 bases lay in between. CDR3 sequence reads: CASSGRGGNDEQYF. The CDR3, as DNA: TGTGCCAGCAGTGGCAGGGGTGGTAACGACGAGCAGTACTTC.

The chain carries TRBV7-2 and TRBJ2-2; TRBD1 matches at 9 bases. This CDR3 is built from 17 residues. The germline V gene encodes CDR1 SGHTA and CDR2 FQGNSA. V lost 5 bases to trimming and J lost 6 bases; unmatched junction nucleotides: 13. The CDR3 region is CASSKTGGEIGAGELFF. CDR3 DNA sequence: TGTGCCAGCAGCAAAACAGGGGGCGAGATTGGGGCCGGGGAGCTGTTTTTT.

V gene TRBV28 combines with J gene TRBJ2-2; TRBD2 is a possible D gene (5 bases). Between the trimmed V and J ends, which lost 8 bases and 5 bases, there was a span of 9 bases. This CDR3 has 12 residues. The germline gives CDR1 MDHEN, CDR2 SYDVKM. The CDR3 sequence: CASGLRTGELFF. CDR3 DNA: TGTGCCAGCGGACTTAGGACCGGGGAGCTGTTTTTT.

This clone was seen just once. The CDR3 here is CASSSRQGPPYEQYF. As DNA, the CDR3 is TGTGCCAGCAGCTCCCGCCAGGGACCGCCCTACGAGCAGTACTTC. The rearrangement uses TRBV28 and TRBJ2-7, with D tentatively TRBD1 or TRBD2 (5 bases each). The CDR3 length is 15 residues. V was cut by 6 bases and J by 2 bases, with 17 bases left in between. Germline assignment: CDR1 MDHEN and CDR2 SYDVKM.

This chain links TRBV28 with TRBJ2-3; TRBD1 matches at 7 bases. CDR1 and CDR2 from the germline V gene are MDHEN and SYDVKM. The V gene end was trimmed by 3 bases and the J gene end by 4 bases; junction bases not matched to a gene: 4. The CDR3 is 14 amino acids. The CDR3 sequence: CASSFQGGADTQYF. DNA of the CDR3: TGTGCCAGCAGTTTCCAAGGGGGCGCAGATACGCAGTATTTT.

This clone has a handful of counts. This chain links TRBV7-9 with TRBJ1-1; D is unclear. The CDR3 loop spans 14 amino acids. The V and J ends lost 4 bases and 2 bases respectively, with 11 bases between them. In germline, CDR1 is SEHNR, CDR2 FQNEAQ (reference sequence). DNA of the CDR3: TGTGCCAGCAGCTCCAATGGACCCAACACTGAAGCTTTCTTT. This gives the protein CASSSNGPNTEAFF.

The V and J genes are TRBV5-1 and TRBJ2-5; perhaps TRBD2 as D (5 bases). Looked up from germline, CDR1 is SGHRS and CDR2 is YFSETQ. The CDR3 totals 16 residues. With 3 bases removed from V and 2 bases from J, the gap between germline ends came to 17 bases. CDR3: CASSSGPRDVQETQYF. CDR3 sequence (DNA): TGCGCCAGCAGCTCAGGACCTCGGGATGTACAAGAGACCCAGTACTTC.